The sample holds many counts of the clone carrying this TCR beta chain. Antigen specificity is unknown. The sample comes from a study of Graves' ophthalmopathy and Graves' hyperthyroidism. Overall study: No progression to ophthalmopathy over 18 months defined stable hyperthyroidism. Study-wide points: It was with 70.59% sensitivity and about 72% specificity that the model predicted ophthalmopathy progression.

Excluded: other autoimmune disease, uncontrolled infection, pregnancy or lactation. Amplification of the TCR beta CDR3 regions used RNA transcripts (as template). HTBI primers primed a first-round RT-PCR, and a second-round multiplex PCR followed. Each CDR3 protein gets one entry after TCRdb re-called the multiplex PCR reads with MiXCR. The sample has 500,000 to 600,000 distinct CDR3 sequences, less than 40% seen once. Trimming cost V 6 bases and J 2 bases; bases outside gene matches: 9. In germline, CDR1 is MNHEY, CDR2 SVGAGI. CDR3 size: 15 residues. This sequence was found in an adult man with Graves' hyperthyroidism. J is TRBJ2-7 and V is TRBV6-5, with 8 bases identical to TRBD1. The sample was peripheral blood or thyroid tissue (not recorded which). CDR3 sequence reads: CASSQDGQGAYEQYF. CDR3 in DNA: TGTGCCAGCAGCCAGGACGGACAGGGTGCCTACGAGCAGTACTTC.